A selection of T cell receptor beta chains follows, all from one sample in a study of shared clonotypes between healthy human individuals. Here immunoSEQ multiplex PCR was the method, and the copy in TCRdb shows in-frame clones only, minus some. The data hold a few million clones, with over 85% observed a single time. Input material: naive CD4+ T cells sorted from blood. The source of these receptors is a man in his late teens or twenties in good health. Both conserved end residues are part of each CDR3. D genes are given only for firm matches. Expanded clones are given a class, and other clones once, few, many or no size at all.

size: .
D: .
V: TRBV27
J: TRBJ1-4
CDR3: CASSPGSLREKLFF
DNA: TGTGCCAGCAGTCCTGGATCCCTAAGGGAAAAACTGTTTTTT

size: .
D: TRBD2
V: TRBV30
J: TRBJ2-7
CDR3: CAWSVRPTSGRVKGYEQYF
DNA: TGTGCCTGGAGTGTACGCCCCACTAGCGGGAGAGTTAAGGGTTACGAGCAGTACTTC

size: .
D: TRBD1
V: TRBV5-1
J: TRBJ2-7
CDR3: CASSVRQGGSYEQYF
DNA: TGCGCCAGCAGCGTTAGACAGGGGGGCTCCTACGAGCAGTACTTC

size: .
D: .
V: TRBV25-1
J: TRBJ2-5
CDR3: CASRGYGETQYF
DNA: TGTGCCAGCAGAGGGTATGGAGAGACCCAGTACTTC

size: few
D: TRBD1
V: TRBV5-1
J: TRBJ2-6
CDR3: CASSARQGSGANVLTF
DNA: TGCGCCAGCAGCGCCCGACAGGGATCTGGGGCCAACGTCCTGACTTTC

size: .
D: TRBD1
V: TRBV5-1
J: TRBJ2-7
CDR3: CASSLGDRTSYEQYF
DNA: TGCGCCAGCAGCTTGGGGGACAGGACCTCCTACGAGCAGTACTTC

size: .
D: .
V: TRBV19
J: TRBJ1-4
CDR3: CASSRLRDEKLFF
DNA: TGTGCCAGTAGTAGGTTGCGAGATGAAAAACTGTTTTTT

size: .
D: .
V: TRBV7-9
J: TRBJ1-2
CDR3: CASSSSNPGTQGYTF
DNA: TGTGCCAGCAGCTCTAGTAATCCCGGGACACAAGGCTACACCTTC

size: .
D: .
V: TRBV5-1
J: TRBJ1-4
CDR3: CASSLYLGPPNEKLFF
DNA: TGCGCCAGCAGCTTGTATCTGGGGCCGCCTAATGAAAAACTGTTTTTT

size: .
D: .
V: TRBV2
J: TRBJ2-7
CDR3: CASTENYEQYF
DNA: TGTGCCAGCACAGAAAATTACGAGCAGTACTTC

size: .
D: TRBD1
V: TRBV28
J: TRBJ1-1
CDR3: CASSLRGQGRTEAFF
DNA: TGTGCCAGCAGTTTAAGAGGACAGGGAAGGACTGAAGCTTTCTTT